This is a list of T cell receptor beta chains from one sample in a study of blood T cells in healthy people across ages. Via MiXCR, TCRdb re-called the 5' RACE reads, giving one row per CDR3 protein. Of about 1.5 million distinct CDR3 sequences in the sample, roughly 45% were seen once. Source material: blood. The receptors stem from a woman aged 18-35 years in good health. CDR3s include the opening cysteine and the closing phenylalanine or tryptophan. Fields, in order: clone size, V gene, J gene, D gene, CDR3 DNA, CDR3 protein. D genes are given only for firm matches. Size tells how often a clone was seen (once, few, many) or the class of an expanded clone, and some rows leave it out.

abundance: .
v_gene: TRBV9
j_gene: TRBJ1-2
d_gene: .
CDR3nt: TGTGCCAGCAGCGTAGAACAGGCGCCATATGGCTACACCTTC
CDR3aa: CASSVEQAPYGYTF

abundance: .
v_gene: TRBV29-1
j_gene: TRBJ2-7
d_gene: .
CDR3nt: TGCAGCGTTGCGGGATTCATAGGGCGGCAGTTGTCCTACGAGCAGTACTTC
CDR3aa: CSVAGFIGRQLSYEQYF

abundance: .
v_gene: TRBV3-1
j_gene: TRBJ2-1
d_gene: .
CDR3nt: TGTGCCAGCAGCCCCGAGGGGAGAGACTACAATGAGCAGTTCTTC
CDR3aa: CASSPEGRDYNEQFF

abundance: .
v_gene: TRBV30
j_gene: TRBJ1-5
d_gene: .
CDR3nt: TGTGCCTGGGCCCGGGGGTTGGGCAATCAGCCCCAGCATTTT
CDR3aa: CAWARGLGNQPQHF

abundance: .
v_gene: TRBV27
j_gene: TRBJ2-2
d_gene: TRBD2
CDR3nt: TGTGCCAGCAGACTAGCGGGGGGCGGAGGGGAGCTGTTTTTT
CDR3aa: CASRLAGGGGELFF

abundance: .
v_gene: TRBV28
j_gene: TRBJ2-3
d_gene: TRBD2
CDR3nt: TGTGCCAGCAGTTGGGGGACTAGTGCCCAAGATACGCAGTATTTT
CDR3aa: CASSWGTSAQDTQYF

abundance: .
v_gene: TRBV2
j_gene: TRBJ1-4
d_gene: .
CDR3nt: TGTGCCAGCACCGGACCGGGACGGACTAATGAAAAACTGTTTTTT
CDR3aa: CASTGPGRTNEKLFF

abundance: .
v_gene: TRBV7-9
j_gene: TRBJ1-4
d_gene: TRBD1
CDR3nt: TGTGCCAGCAGTTATTTTCTCGGGACAGGGTTTGAAAAACTGTTTTTT
CDR3aa: CASSYFLGTGFEKLFF

abundance: once
v_gene: TRBV10-3
j_gene: TRBJ1-1
d_gene: .
CDR3nt: TGTGCCATCAGAGTGGCGGGGCGGTACACTGAAGCTTTCTTT
CDR3aa: CAIRVAGRYTEAFF

abundance: .
v_gene: TRBV7-2
j_gene: TRBJ1-1
d_gene: .
CDR3nt: TGTGCCAGCAGCGGGCCCGTCGGGGCGGTCCTCTCTGAAGCTTTCTTT
CDR3aa: CASSGPVGAVLSEAFF

abundance: .
v_gene: TRBV25-1
j_gene: TRBJ2-1
d_gene: .
CDR3nt: TGTGCCAGCCGGGTGGGGTGGGGTGAGCAGTTCTTC
CDR3aa: CASRVGWGEQFF

abundance: few
v_gene: TRBV27
j_gene: TRBJ2-1
d_gene: TRBD1
CDR3nt: TGTGCCAGCAGTCTAACAGGGGGCACGTTCAATGAGCAGTTCTTC
CDR3aa: CASSLTGGTFNEQFF

abundance: .
v_gene: TRBV4-1
j_gene: TRBJ2-1
d_gene: .
CDR3nt: TGCGCCAGCAGCCTAGCGGCTGGGAACTATGAGCAGTTCTTC
CDR3aa: CASSLAAGNYEQFF

abundance: .
v_gene: TRBV18
j_gene: TRBJ2-7
d_gene: .
CDR3nt: TGTGCCAGCTCACCGATCCAAAGCTCCTACGAGCAGTACTTC
CDR3aa: CASSPIQSSYEQYF

abundance: few
v_gene: TRBV29-1
j_gene: TRBJ1-6
d_gene: TRBD1
CDR3nt: TGCAGCGCCGGGGACAGTAATTCACCCCTCCACTTT
CDR3aa: CSAGDSNSPLHF

abundance: many
v_gene: TRBV5-1
j_gene: TRBJ2-4
d_gene: TRBD2
CDR3nt: TGCGCCAGCAGCGGCGGGACTAGCGGCAACATTCAGTACTTC
CDR3aa: CASSGGTSGNIQYF

abundance: .
v_gene: TRBV25-1
j_gene: TRBJ1-6
d_gene: .
CDR3nt: TGTGCCAGCAGTGAATCTGGAGGATCACCCCTCCACTTT
CDR3aa: CASSESGGSPLHF

abundance: .
v_gene: TRBV2
j_gene: TRBJ2-7
d_gene: .
CDR3nt: TGTGCCAGCAGTGAGGTGAGCGCCTCCTCCTACGAGCAGTACTTC
CDR3aa: CASSEVSASSYEQYF

abundance: .
v_gene: TRBV7-8
j_gene: TRBJ2-7
d_gene: .
CDR3nt: TGTGCCAGCAGCTTATTAGGGGGAGTACCTTACGAGCAGTACTTC
CDR3aa: CASSLLGGVPYEQYF

abundance: .
v_gene: TRBV29-1
j_gene: TRBJ1-1
d_gene: .
CDR3nt: TGCAGCGTTGCCCCCCGGATCCAAGACACTGATGCTTTCTTT
CDR3aa: CSVAPRIQDTDAFF

abundance: .
v_gene: TRBV5-1
j_gene: TRBJ1-1
d_gene: TRBD1
CDR3nt: TGCGCCAGCAGCTTGGGGAGGACAGGCGCAGGAACTGAAGCTTTCTTT
CDR3aa: CASSLGRTGAGTEAFF

abundance: .
v_gene: TRBV27
j_gene: TRBJ2-1
d_gene: .
CDR3nt: TGTGCCAGCAGTTCCATCAATGAGCAGTTCTTC
CDR3aa: CASSSINEQFF

abundance: .
v_gene: TRBV12-5
j_gene: TRBJ1-5
d_gene: TRBD1
CDR3nt: TGTGCTAGTGGTCCACCACCCGCCCACAAAGACAGGGTTAGGAATCAGCCCCAGCATTTT
CDR3aa: CASGPPPAHKDRVRNQPQHF

abundance: .
v_gene: TRBV20-1
j_gene: TRBJ2-1
d_gene: .
CDR3nt: TGCAGTGCTAGAGATCCGCAGGGGCTTAAGCGGGGCTCCGACAATGAGCAGTTCTTC
CDR3aa: CSARDPQGLKRGSDNEQFF